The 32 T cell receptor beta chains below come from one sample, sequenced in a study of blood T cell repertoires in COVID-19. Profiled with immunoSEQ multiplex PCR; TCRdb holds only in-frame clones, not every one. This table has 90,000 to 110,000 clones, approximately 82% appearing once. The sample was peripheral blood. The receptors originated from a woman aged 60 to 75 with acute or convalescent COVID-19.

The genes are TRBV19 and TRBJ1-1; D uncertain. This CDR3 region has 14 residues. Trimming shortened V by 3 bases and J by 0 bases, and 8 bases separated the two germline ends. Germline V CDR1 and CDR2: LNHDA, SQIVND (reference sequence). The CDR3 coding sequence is TGTGCCAGTAGTATGGGCAGGCTGAACACTGAAGCTTTCTTT. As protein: CASSMGRLNTEAFF.

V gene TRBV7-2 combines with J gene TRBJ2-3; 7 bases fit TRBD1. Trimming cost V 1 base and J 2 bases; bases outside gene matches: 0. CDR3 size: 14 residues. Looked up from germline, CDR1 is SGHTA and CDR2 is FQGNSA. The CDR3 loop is CASSLEGATDTQYF. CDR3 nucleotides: TGTGCCAGCAGCTTAGAGGGGGCCACAGATACGCAGTATTTT.

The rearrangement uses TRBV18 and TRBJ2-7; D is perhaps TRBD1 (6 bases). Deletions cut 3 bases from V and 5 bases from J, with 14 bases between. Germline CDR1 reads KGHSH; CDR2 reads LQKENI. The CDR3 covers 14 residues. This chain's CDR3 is CASSPSRTVDEQYF. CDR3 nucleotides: TGTGCCAGCTCACCGTCGAGGACAGTCGACGAGCAGTACTTC.

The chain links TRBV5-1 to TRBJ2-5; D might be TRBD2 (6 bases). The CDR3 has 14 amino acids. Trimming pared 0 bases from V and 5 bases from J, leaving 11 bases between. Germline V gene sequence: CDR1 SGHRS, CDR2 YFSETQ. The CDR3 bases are TGCGCCAGCAGCTTGGGTGCCGGGGGTGAGACCCAGTACTTC. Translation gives CASSLGAGGETQYF.

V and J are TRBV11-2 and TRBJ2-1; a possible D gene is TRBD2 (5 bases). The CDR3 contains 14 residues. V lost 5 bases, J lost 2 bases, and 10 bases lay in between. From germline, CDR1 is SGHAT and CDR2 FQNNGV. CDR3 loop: CASSQEAPYNEQFF. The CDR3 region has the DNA TGTGCCAGCAGCCAGGAGGCGCCCTACAATGAGCAGTTCTTC.

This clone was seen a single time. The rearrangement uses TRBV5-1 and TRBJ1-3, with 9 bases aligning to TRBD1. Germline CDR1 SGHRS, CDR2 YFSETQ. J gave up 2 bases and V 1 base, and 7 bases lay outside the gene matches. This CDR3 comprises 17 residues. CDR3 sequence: CASSLSTGGSAGNTIYF. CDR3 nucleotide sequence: TGCGCCAGCAGCTTGTCTACAGGGGGCTCGGCTGGAAACACCATATATTTT.

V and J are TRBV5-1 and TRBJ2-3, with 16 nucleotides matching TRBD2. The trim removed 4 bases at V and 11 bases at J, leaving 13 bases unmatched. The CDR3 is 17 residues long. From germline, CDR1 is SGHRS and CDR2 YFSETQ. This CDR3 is CASSPALGTSGRAKQYF. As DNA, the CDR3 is TGCGCCAGCAGCCCAGCCCTCGGGACTAGCGGGAGGGCCAAGCAGTATTTT.

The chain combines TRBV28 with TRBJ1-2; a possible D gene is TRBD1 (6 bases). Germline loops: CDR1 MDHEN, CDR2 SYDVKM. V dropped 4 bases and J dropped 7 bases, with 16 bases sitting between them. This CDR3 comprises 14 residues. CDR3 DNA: TGTGCCAGCAGTTCCGGAACAGGGTTTAGTGGCTACACCTTC. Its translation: CASSSGTGFSGYTF.

DNA of the CDR3: TGTGCCAGCCAAAGCGGGGGCTACGAGCAGTACTTC. Protein sequence: CASQSGGYEQYF. J is TRBJ2-7 and V is TRBV27, with 8 positions matching TRBD2. The junction had 3 bases not matched to a gene; V was cut back by 8 bases and J by 3 bases. The CDR3 is 12 residues long. Germline V lookup: CDR1 MNHEY, CDR2 SMNVEV (reference sequence).

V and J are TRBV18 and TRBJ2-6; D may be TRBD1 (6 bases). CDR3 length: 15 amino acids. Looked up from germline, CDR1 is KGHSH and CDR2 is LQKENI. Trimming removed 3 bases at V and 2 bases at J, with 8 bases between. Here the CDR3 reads CASSPNRAGANVLTF. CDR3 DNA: TGTGCCAGCTCACCCAACAGGGCTGGGGCCAACGTCCTGACTTTC.

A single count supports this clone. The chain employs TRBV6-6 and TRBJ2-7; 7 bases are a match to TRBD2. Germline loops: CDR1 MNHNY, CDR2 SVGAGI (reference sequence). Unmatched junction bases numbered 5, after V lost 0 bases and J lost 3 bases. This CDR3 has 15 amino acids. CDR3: CASSYSGDYRYEQYF. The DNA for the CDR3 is TGTGCCAGCAGTTACTCCGGGGACTACCGCTACGAGCAGTACTTC.

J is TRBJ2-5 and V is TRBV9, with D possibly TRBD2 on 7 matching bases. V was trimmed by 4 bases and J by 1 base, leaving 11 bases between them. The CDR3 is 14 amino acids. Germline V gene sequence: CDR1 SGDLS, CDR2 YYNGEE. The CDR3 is CASSRGGAQETQYF. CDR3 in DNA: TGTGCCAGCAGCCGAGGGGGGGCCCAAGAGACCCAGTACTTC.

CDR3 loop: CASSISGGTDTQYF. CDR3 sequence (DNA): TGTGCCAGCAGTATCAGCGGGGGCACAGATACGCAGTATTTT. The genes are TRBV6-2 or TRBV6-3 and TRBJ2-3; 7 bases align to TRBD2. Per the germline V gene, CDR1 is MNHEY and CDR2 is SVGEGT. The CDR3 contains 14 residues. After removal of 5 bases from V and 1 base from J, the junction contained 3 bases not matched to a gene.

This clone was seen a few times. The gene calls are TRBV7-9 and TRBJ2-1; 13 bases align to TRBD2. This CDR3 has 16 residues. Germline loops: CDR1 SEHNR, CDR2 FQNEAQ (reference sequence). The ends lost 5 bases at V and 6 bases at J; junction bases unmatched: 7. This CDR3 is CASSGSGTSGANEQFF. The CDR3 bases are TGTGCCAGCAGCGGTTCCGGGACTAGCGGGGCCAATGAGCAGTTCTTC.

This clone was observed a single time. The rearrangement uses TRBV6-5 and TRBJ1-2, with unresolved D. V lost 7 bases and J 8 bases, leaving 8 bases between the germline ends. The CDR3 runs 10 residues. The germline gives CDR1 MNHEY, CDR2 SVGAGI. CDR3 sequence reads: CASTPLGYTF. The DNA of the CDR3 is TGTGCCAGCACCCCCCTGGGCTACACCTTC.

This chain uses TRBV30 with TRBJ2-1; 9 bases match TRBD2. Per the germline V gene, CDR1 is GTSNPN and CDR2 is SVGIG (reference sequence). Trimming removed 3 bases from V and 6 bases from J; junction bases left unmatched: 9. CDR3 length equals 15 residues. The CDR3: CAWSSRGGGFNEQFF. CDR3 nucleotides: TGTGCCTGGAGCTCCCGCGGGGGGGGGTTCAATGAGCAGTTCTTC.

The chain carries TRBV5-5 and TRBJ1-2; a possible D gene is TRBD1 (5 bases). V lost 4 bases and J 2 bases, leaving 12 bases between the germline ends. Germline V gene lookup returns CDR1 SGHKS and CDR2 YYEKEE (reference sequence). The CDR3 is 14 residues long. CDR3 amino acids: CASSGGNGNYGYTF. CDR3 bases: TGTGCCAGCAGCGGGGGGAACGGCAACTATGGCTACACCTTC.

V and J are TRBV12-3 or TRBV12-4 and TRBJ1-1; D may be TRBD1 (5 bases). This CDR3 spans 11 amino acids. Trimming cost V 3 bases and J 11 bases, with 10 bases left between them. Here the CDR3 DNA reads TGTGCCAGCAGTTTCGGGGGATCGGCTTTCTTT. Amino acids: CASSFGGSAFF.

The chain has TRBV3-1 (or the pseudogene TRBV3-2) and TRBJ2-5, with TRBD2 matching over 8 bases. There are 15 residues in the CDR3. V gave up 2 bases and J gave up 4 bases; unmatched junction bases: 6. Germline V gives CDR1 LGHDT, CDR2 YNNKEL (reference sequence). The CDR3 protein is CASSQPGLGGETQYF. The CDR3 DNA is TGTGCCAGCAGCCAACCGGGACTAGGTGGAGAGACCCAGTACTTC.

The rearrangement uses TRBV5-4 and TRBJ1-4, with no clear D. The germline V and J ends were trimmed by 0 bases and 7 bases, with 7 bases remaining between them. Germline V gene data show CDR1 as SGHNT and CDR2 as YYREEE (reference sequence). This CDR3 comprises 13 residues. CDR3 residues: CASSLDSGEKLFF. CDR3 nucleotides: TGTGCCAGCAGCTTGGACAGCGGTGAAAAACTGTTTTTT.

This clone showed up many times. CDR3 coding DNA: TGCGCCAGCCGCTCCGGGACAGGACGGGGGACATGGCTTCCACCCCTCCACTTT. This sequence encodes CASRSGTGRGTWLPPLHF. The rearrangement joins TRBV5-1 to TRBJ1-6; 8 nucleotides match TRBD1. The CDR3 is made up of 18 amino acids. V was pared by 7 bases and J by 11 bases, with 23 bases of the junction left unmatched. Germline V lookup: CDR1 SGHRS, CDR2 YFSETQ. Variable domain in full (rest from reference TRBV5-1 and TRBJ1-6): KAGVTQTPRYLIKTRGQQVTLSCSPISGHRSVSWYQQTPGQGLQFLFEYFSETQRNKGNFPGRFSGRQFSNSRSEMNVSTLELGDSALYLCASRSGTGRGTWLPPLHFGNGTRLTVT.

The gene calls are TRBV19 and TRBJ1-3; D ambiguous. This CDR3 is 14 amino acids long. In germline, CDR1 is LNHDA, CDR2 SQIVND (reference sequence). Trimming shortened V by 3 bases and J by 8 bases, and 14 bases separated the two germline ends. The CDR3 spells CASSIISTQDTIYF. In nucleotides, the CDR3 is TGTGCCAGTAGTATCATCAGCACTCAGGACACCATATATTTT. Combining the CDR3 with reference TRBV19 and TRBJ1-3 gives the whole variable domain DGGITQSPKYLFRKEGQNVTLSCEQNLNHDAMYWYRQDPGQGLRLIYYSQIVNDFQKGDIAEGYSVSREKKESFPLTVTSAQKNPTAFYLCASSIISTQDTIYFGEGSWLTVV.

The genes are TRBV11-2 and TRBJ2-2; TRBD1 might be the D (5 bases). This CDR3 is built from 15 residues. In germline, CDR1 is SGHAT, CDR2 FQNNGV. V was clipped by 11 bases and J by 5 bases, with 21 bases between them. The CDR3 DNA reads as TGTGCCGCTCTTAAATCAGACTCAGGGACCGGGGAGCTGTTTTTT. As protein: CAALKSDSGTGELFF.

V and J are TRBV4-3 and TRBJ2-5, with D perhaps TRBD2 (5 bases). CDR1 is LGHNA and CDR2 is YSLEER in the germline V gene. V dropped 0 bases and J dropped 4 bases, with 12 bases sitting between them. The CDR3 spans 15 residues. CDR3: CASSQDPSGRETQYF. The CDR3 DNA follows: TGCGCCAGCAGCCAAGATCCCAGCGGAAGAGAGACCCAGTACTTC.

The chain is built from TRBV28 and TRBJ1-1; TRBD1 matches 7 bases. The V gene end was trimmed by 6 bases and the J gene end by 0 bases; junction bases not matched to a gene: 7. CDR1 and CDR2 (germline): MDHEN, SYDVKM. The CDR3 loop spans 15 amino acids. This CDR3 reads CASSREGALNTEAFF. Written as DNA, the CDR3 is TGTGCCAGCAGCCGAGAGGGGGCTTTGAACACTGAAGCTTTCTTT.

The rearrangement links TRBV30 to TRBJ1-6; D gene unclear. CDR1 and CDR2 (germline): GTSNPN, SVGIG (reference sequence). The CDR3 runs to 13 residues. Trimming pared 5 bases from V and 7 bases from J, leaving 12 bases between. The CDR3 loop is CAWVGRENSPLHF. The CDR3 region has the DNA TGTGCCTGGGTTGGACGGGAGAATTCACCCCTCCACTTT.

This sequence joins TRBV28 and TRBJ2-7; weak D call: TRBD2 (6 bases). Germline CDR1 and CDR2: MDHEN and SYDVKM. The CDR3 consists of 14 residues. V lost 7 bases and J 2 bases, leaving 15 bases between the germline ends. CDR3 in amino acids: CASTPAGGPYEQYF. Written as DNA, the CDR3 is TGTGCCAGCACTCCGGCCGGGGGTCCCTACGAGCAGTACTTC.

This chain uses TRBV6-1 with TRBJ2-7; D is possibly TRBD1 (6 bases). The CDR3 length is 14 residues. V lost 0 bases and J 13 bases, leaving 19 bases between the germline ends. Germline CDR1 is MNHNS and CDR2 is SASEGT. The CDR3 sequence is CASSEATPRTVHYF. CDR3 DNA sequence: TGTGCCAGCAGTGAAGCTACCCCCCGGACAGTCCACTACTTC.

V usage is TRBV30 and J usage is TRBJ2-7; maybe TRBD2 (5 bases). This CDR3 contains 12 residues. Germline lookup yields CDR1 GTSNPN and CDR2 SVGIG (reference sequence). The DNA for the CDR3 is TGTGGATTAGCACGGGGCTCCTACGAGCAGTACTTC. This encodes CGLARGSYEQYF.

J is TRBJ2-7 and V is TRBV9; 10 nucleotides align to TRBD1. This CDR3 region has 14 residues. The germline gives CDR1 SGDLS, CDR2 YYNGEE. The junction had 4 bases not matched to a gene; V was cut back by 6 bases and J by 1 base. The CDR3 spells CASTPGQGSYEQYF. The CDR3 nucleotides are TGTGCCAGCACCCCGGGACAGGGGTCCTACGAGCAGTACTTC.

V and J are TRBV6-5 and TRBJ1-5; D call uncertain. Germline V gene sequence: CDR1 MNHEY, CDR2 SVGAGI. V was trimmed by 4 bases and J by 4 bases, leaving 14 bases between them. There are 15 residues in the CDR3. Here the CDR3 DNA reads TGTGCCAGCAGTTTCCTGTGGCAAACGAATCAGCCCCAGCATTTT. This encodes CASSFLWQTNQPQHF.

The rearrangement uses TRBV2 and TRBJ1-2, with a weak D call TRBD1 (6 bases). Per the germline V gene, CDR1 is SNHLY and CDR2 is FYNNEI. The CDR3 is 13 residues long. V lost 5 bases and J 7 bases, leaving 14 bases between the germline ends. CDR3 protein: CASSRQAAVGYTF. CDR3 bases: TGTGCCAGCAGTCGACAGGCGGCGGTTGGCTACACCTTC.